This entry lists 9 T cell receptor beta chains sequenced from one sample in a study of OX40 agonist ivuxolimab in advanced cancers. Here immunoSEQ multiplex PCR was the method, and the copy in TCRdb shows in-frame clones only, minus some. This table has tens of thousands of clones, 70% to 90% appearing once. This specimen consisted of CD4+ or CD8+ T cells sorted from blood, obtained in a trial of the OX40 agonist ivuxolimab. The receptors here all came from an adult with an advanced solid tumor such as melanoma, head and neck, liver or kidney cancer.

This clone was picked up one time. The chain carries TRBV6-5 and TRBJ1-2; D remains ambiguous. Deletions cut 0 bases from V and 3 bases from J, with 14 bases between. CDR1 MNHEY and CDR2 SVGAGI come from the germline V gene. This CDR3 is built from 16 residues. This chain's CDR3 is CASSYSEPSAHYGYTF. The CDR3 DNA is TGTGCCAGCAGTTACTCGGAACCGTCGGCGCACTATGGCTACACCTTC.

This clone was seen a few times. This chain links TRBV7-3 with TRBJ1-6; D call uncertain. Trimming left V 1 base short and J 8 bases short, with 6 bases between. Germline V gene data show CDR1 as SGHTA and CDR2 as FQGTGA. The CDR3 contains 13 residues. CDR3 nucleotides: TGTGCCAGCAGCTTAAGAGACGATTCACCCCTCCACTTT. This encodes CASSLRDDSPLHF.

The gene calls are TRBV7-9 and TRBJ1-2; D is ambiguous. Germline V CDR1 and CDR2: SEHNR, FQNEAQ (reference sequence). Trimming shortened V by 1 base and J by 9 bases, and 15 bases separated the two germline ends. The CDR3 runs 14 residues. DNA for the CDR3: TGTGCCAGCAGCTTAGAGACTGAAAATGCGCGCTACACCTTC. It codes for CASSLETENARYTF.

The J gene is TRBJ2-3, the V gene TRBV5-1; D may be TRBD2 (6 bases). The V gene lost 0 bases and the J gene lost 0 bases, with 11 bases spanning the gap. This CDR3 region has 16 residues. CDR1 and CDR2 (germline): SGHRS, YFSETQ. Here the CDR3 DNA reads TGCGCCAGCAGCTTGGGGGCCGGGACTAGCACAGATACGCAGTATTTT. It codes for CASSLGAGTSTDTQYF.

This sequence joins TRBV25-1 and TRBJ2-4; D unclear. The CDR3 length is 15 residues. Germline CDR1 and CDR2: MGHDK and SYGVNS. The V and J ends lost 2 bases and 0 bases respectively, with 8 bases between them. Here the CDR3 reads CASSEGSLAKNIQYF. DNA of the CDR3: TGTGCCAGCAGTGAAGGCAGTTTAGCCAAAAACATTCAGTACTTC. Full variable domain (missing parts from reference TRBV25-1 and TRBJ2-4): EADIYQTPRYLVIGTGKKITLECSQTMGHDKMYWYQQDPGMELHLIHYSYGVNSTEKGDLSSESTVSRIRTEHFPLTLESARPSHTSQYLCASSEGSLAKNIQYFGAGTRLSVL.

The J gene is TRBJ2-5, the V gene TRBV5-8; 7 nucleotides line up with TRBD1. V dropped 3 bases and J dropped 4; count of bases not matched to a gene: 6. CDR1 and CDR2 (germline): SGHTS, YDEGEE. The length of the CDR3 is 14 residues. CDR3 in amino acids: CASSSGQVLETQYF. CDR3 nucleotide sequence: TGTGCCAGCAGCTCAGGACAGGTTCTAGAGACCCAGTACTTC.

V and J are TRBV7-8 and TRBJ1-1, with D possibly TRBD1 on 5 matching bases. The CDR3 loop spans 13 amino acids. Germline lookup yields CDR1 SGHVS and CDR2 FQNEAQ. The V and J ends lost 0 bases and 10 bases respectively, with 12 bases between them. The CDR3 bases are TGTGCCAGCAGCTTAGCTGGGACGACGAGAGCTTTCTTT. This translates into CASSLAGTTRAFF. Variable domain in full (rest from reference TRBV7-8 and TRBJ1-1): GAGVSQSPRYKVAKRGQDVALRCDPISGHVSLFWYQQALGQGPEFLTYFQNEAQLDKSGLPSDRFFAERPEGSVSTLKIQRTQQEDSAVYLCASSLAGTTRAFFGQGTRLTVV.

In this sample, this clone turned up a few times. V is TRBV19 and J is TRBJ2-5; tentatively, D is TRBD1 (5 bases). Trimming shortened V by 3 bases and J by 5 bases, and 10 bases separated the two germline ends. The germline CDR1 and CDR2 sequences are LNHDA and SQIVND (reference sequence). The CDR3 has 13 residues. CDR3: CASSIRQPETQYF. Written as DNA, the CDR3 is TGTGCCAGTAGTATCCGACAGCCGGAGACCCAGTACTTC.

This chain links TRBV28 with TRBJ1-1, with D unresolved. The CDR3 sequence is 13 residues long. V was cut by 4 bases and J by 4 bases, with 10 bases left in between. Germline CDR1 and CDR2: MDHEN and SYDVKM. The CDR3 protein is CASSSLTRTEAFF. DNA of the CDR3: TGTGCCAGCAGTTCCCTTACCCGCACTGAAGCTTTCTTT.